What follows are 15 T cell receptor beta chains derived from one specimen sequenced in a study of blood T cell repertoires in COVID-19. Profiled with immunoSEQ multiplex PCR; TCRdb holds only in-frame clones, not every one. The top ten clones hold under 0.3% of a sample with approximately 670,000 clones, about 90% of them seen once. Sequencing used peripheral blood. These receptors came from a woman aged 18-29 years with acute or convalescent COVID-19.

The V call is TRBV5-1, the J call TRBJ2-7; 11 nucleotides agree with TRBD1. The V and J ends lost 0 bases and 1 base, in that order; junction bases with no gene match: 9. This CDR3 is built from 18 residues. Germline V gene data show CDR1 as SGHRS and CDR2 as YFSETQ. Written as DNA, the CDR3 is TGCGCCAGCAGCTTGGAAAGGACAGGGGGCGGATTTTCCTACGAGCAGTACTTC. Its protein product is CASSLERTGGGFSYEQYF.

The chain joins TRBV5-1 to TRBJ1-1; 10 nucleotides match TRBD1. This CDR3 spans 13 amino acids. Germline lookup yields CDR1 SGHRS and CDR2 YFSETQ. With 7 bases clipped from V and 6 bases from J, the junction kept 6 bases outside the gene matches. CDR3 amino acids: CASQRQGAAEAFF. The CDR3 DNA follows: TGCGCCAGCCAAAGACAGGGGGCCGCTGAAGCTTTCTTT.

This clone was counted a single time. The rearrangement uses TRBV5-5 and TRBJ1-5, with D unresolved. Looked up from germline, CDR1 is SGHKS and CDR2 is YYEKEE (reference sequence). The CDR3 is 13 residues long. Between the trimmed V and J ends, which lost 1 base and 2 bases, there was a span of 4 bases. CDR3 protein: CASSLTGNQPQHF. In nucleotides, the CDR3 is TGTGCCAGCAGCTTGACAGGCAATCAGCCCCAGCATTTT.

The chain is built from TRBV7-3 and TRBJ2-3; D remains unclear. Germline V gene sequence: CDR1 SGHTA, CDR2 FQGTGA. Trimming took off 2 bases at V and 6 bases at J, with 12 bases between the two ends. This CDR3 has 14 residues. CDR3 in DNA: TGTGCCAGCAGCTTAGTTGGGCTGACCGATACGCAGTATTTT. Protein: CASSLVGLTDTQYF.

CDR3 DNA sequence: TGTGCCACCAGCAGCCTACCGACAGGGGGAATCCGTGTCGAGCAGTACTTC. Translation gives CATSSLPTGGIRVEQYF. The rearrangement joins TRBV15 to TRBJ2-7; 9 bases map to TRBD1. This CDR3 has 17 residues. Germline CDR1 LNHNV, CDR2 YYDKDF (reference sequence). With 3 bases clipped from V and 6 bases from J, the junction kept 15 bases outside the gene matches.

V is TRBV6-5 and J is TRBJ2-2, with a weak D call TRBD2 (6 bases). The CDR3 covers 16 residues. Trimming shortened V by 2 bases and J by 1 base, and 11 bases separated the two germline ends. The germline V gene encodes CDR1 MNHEY and CDR2 SVGAGI. The CDR3 nucleotides are TGTGCCAGCAGTTACAGTATGGGGGGGAACACCGGGGAGCTGTTTTTT. This codes for CASSYSMGGNTGELFF.

The CDR3: CASSLGYSGGTDTQYF. In DNA, the CDR3 is TGCGCCAGCAGCTTGGGCTACAGCGGGGGCACAGATACGCAGTATTTT. The chain is built from TRBV5-1 and TRBJ2-3, with 7 bases identical to TRBD2. The length of the CDR3 is 16 residues. Per germline, CDR1 SGHRS and CDR2 YFSETQ. The V segment lost 0 bases and the J segment 1 base; nucleotides outside the gene matches: 5. Full variable domain (rest looked up from reference TRBV5-1 and TRBJ2-3): KAGVTQTPRYLIKTRGQQVTLSCSPISGHRSVSWYQQTPGQGLQFLFEYFSETQRNKGNFPGRFSGRQFSNSRSEMNVSTLELGDSALYLCASSLGYSGGTDTQYFGPGTRLTVL.

DNA of the CDR3: TGTGCCAGCAGTGAAGAGGAGGAAGCCAATCAGCCCCAGCATTTT. Protein product: CASSEEEEANQPQHF. The V and J genes are TRBV6-1 and TRBJ1-5; D is uncertain. The germline gives CDR1 MNHNS, CDR2 SASEGT. CDR3 length: 15 amino acids. With 1 base removed from V and 3 bases from J, the gap between germline ends came to 10 bases.

A word on this clone: Other DNA sequences in this sample translate to the same CDR3. V is TRBV7-9 and J is TRBJ1-5; maybe TRBD1 (5 bases). Germline CDR1 is SEHNR and CDR2 is FQNEAQ (reference sequence). The CDR3 covers 13 residues. V lost 3 bases and J lost 2, with 5 bases in between. The CDR3 DNA sequence: TGTGCCAGCAGCTTCAGGGGCAATCAGCCCCAGCATTTT. Translated, it gives CASSFRGNQPQHF.

This clone has just a few counts. The chain couples TRBV4-2 to TRBJ1-1; D not certain. The V gene lost 0 bases and the J gene lost 1 base, with 6 bases spanning the gap. Germline V gene data show CDR1 as LGHNA and CDR2 as YNFKEQ. This CDR3 region has 14 residues. CDR3 protein: CASSQDRGNTEAFF. The CDR3 DNA reads TGTGCCAGCAGCCAAGATCGCGGGAACACTGAAGCTTTCTTT.

V usage is TRBV3-1 (or the pseudogene TRBV3-2) and J usage is TRBJ1-2; 7 positions agree with TRBD1. Germline-derived CDR1 and CDR2 are LGHDT and YNNKEL (reference sequence). The CDR3 runs to 16 residues. Trimming removed 3 bases from V and 4 bases from J; junction bases left unmatched: 11. CDR3 region: CASSQVGTAFIYGYTF. In DNA form, the CDR3 reads TGTGCCAGCAGCCAGGTGGGGACAGCCTTTATCTATGGCTACACCTTC.

The chain joins TRBV12-5 to TRBJ2-7; 8 bases fit TRBD1. The CDR3 has 17 residues. J lost 2 bases, V lost 1 base, and 10 bases had no gene match. The germline gives CDR1 LGHNT, CDR2 FRNRAP. CDR3 bases: TGTGCTAGTGGTTTGGAGAACTGGGGGGACAGGACCTACGAGCAGTACTTC. Protein: CASGLENWGDRTYEQYF.

This chain connects TRBV7-3 to TRBJ1-1, with D perhaps TRBD1 (6 bases). This CDR3 region has 14 residues. V was cut by 4 bases and J by 3 bases, with 12 bases left in between. Germline V gene data show CDR1 as SGHTA and CDR2 as FQGTGA. CDR3 in DNA: TGTGCCAGCAGCTGGAGCCCAGGGGACACTGAAGCTTTCTTT. Translation: CASSWSPGDTEAFF.

This chain links TRBV10-3 with TRBJ1-2, with 9 nucleotides matching TRBD1. J gave up 6 bases and V 11 bases, and 10 bases lay outside the gene matches. The CDR3 contains 13 residues. Per germline, CDR1 ENHRY and CDR2 SYGVKD. The CDR3, as DNA: TGTGCCGTCGGACCGGGACAGGGTAATGGCTACACCTTC. Translation: CAVGPGQGNGYTF.

This rearrangement joins TRBV4-3 to TRBJ2-1; TRBD1 might be the D (6 bases). From germline, CDR1 is LGHNA and CDR2 YSLEER. CDR3 length: 14 residues. V lost 2 bases and J 5 bases, leaving 10 bases between the germline ends. In DNA form, the CDR3 reads TGCGCCAGCAGCCAAATGGGGGCAGACAATGAGCAGTTCTTC. The encoded protein is CASSQMGADNEQFF.